The clone carrying this T cell receptor (beta chain) has at least ten counts. Its antigen is undetermined. This specimen comes from a study of T cells in Graves' hyperthyroidism and ophthalmopathy. Findings and limits, study-wide: A model built on 13 V-J features separated ophthalmopathy from stable hyperthyroidism.

Germline CDR1 is MDHEN and CDR2 is SYDVKM. The CDR3 extends over 14 amino acids. V was shortened by 6 bases and J by 2 bases, with 14 bases between the two germline ends. Amplification of TCR beta CDR3 regions was performed using RNA transcripts as template. TCR CDR3 regions were first amplified by RT-PCR with HTBI primers. Each CDR3 protein is one row after TCRdb ran MiXCR on the multiplex PCR reads. The table records hundreds of thousands of distinct CDR3 sequences, roughly 24% of them present only once. Material: blood. The chain recombines TRBV28 with TRBJ2-7; a weak D match, TRBD1 (5 bases). This TCR derives from a young woman with Graves' ophthalmopathy. This chain's CDR3 is CASRESRTPYEQYF. The CDR3 nucleotides read TGTGCCAGCAGGGAGTCTCGGACACCCTACGAGCAGTACTTC.